The clone carrying this T cell receptor (beta chain) turned up a few times. What it binds is not known. These data are taken from a study of CD8 T cells in ankylosing spondylitis. TCRdb reprocessed the 5' RACE reads with MiXCR, giving one entry per CDR3 protein. The table has 250,000 or so distinct CDR3 sequences, roughly a quarter seen once. General study results and limits: Reportedly, disease-linked clones are significantly enriched in ankylosing spondylitis patients' matched synovial fluid. In ankylosing spondylitis blood, a motif of several highly homologous TCR beta variants appeared characteristic.

V lost 5 bases and J 8 bases, leaving 16 bases between the germline ends. This CDR3 is built from 14 residues. The source of this sequence is a male donor with ankylosing spondylitis or in good health (not recorded which). The source material was blood, either unsorted or a sorted T cell fraction (not recorded which). This chain uses TRBV12-3 or TRBV12-4 with TRBJ1-3; D is possibly TRBD1 (5 bases). CDR3 in amino acids: CASSPDGTWDTIYF. CDR3 bases: TGTGCCAGCAGTCCCGACGGGACGTGGGACACCATATATTTT.